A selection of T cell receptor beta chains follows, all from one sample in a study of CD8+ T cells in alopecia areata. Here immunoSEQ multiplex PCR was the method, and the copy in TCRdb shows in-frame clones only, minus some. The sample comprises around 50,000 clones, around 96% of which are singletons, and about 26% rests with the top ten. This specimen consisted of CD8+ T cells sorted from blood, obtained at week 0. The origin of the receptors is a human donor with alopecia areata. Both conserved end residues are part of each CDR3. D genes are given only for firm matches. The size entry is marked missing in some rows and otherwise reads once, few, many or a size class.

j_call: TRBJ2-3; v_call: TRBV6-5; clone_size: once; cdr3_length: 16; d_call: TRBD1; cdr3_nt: TGTGCCAGCAGTTCCATACAGGGGGATCTCACAGATACGCAGTATTTT; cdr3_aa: CASSSIQGDLTDTQYF
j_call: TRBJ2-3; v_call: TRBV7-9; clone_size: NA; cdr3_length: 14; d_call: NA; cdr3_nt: TGTGCCAGCAGCTTAGAACTTAGCACAGATACGCAGTATTTT; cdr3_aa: CASSLELSTDTQYF
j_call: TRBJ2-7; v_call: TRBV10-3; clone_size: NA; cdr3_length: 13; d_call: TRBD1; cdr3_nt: TGTGCCATCAGTCAGGGGGCTACCTACGAGCAGTACTTC; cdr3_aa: CAISQGATYEQYF
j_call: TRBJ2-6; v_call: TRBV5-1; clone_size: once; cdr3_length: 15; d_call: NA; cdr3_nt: TGCGCCAGCAGCCATGATTCCTCTGGGGCCAACGTCCTGACTTTC; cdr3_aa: CASSHDSSGANVLTF
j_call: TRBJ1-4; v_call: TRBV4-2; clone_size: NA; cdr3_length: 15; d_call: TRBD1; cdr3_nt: TGTGCCAGCAGCCAAGTAGACAGGGCTGGTGAAAAACTGTTTTTT; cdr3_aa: CASSQVDRAGEKLFF
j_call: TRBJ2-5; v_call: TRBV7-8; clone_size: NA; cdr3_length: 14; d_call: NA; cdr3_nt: TGTGCCAGCAGCCCACCGTCGCTCAGGGAGACCCAGTACTTC; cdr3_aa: CASSPPSLRETQYF
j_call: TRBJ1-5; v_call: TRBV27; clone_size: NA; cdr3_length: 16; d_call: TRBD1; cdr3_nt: TGTGCCAGCAGCTCCCGGACAGGGGGAAGCAATCAGCCCCAGCATTTT; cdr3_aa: CASSSRTGGSNQPQHF
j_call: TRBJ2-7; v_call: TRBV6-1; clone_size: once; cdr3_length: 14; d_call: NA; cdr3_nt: TGTGCCAGCAGTGAATTCGGGCAGGCCTACGAGCAGTACTTC; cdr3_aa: CASSEFGQAYEQYF
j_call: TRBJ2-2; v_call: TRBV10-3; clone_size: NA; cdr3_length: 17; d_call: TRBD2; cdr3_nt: TGTGCCATCAGTGGACTAGCGGGGGGGCCGGACACCGGGGAGCTGTTTTTT; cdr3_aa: CAISGLAGGPDTGELFF
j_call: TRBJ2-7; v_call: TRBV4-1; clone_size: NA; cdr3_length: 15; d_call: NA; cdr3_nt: TGCGCCAGCAGCCAAGATACAGACTCATTTTACGAGCAGTACTTC; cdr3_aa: CASSQDTDSFYEQYF
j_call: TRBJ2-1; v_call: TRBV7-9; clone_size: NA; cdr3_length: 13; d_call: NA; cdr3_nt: TGTGCCAGCAGCTCTCGGGCGTACAATGAGCAGTTCTTC; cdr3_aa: CASSSRAYNEQFF
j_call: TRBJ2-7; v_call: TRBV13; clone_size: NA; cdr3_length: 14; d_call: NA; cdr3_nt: TGTGCCAGCAGCCCCCCACTGGCTGGCTACGAGCAGTACTTC; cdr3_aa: CASSPPLAGYEQYF
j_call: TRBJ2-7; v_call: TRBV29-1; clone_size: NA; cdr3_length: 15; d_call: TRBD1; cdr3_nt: TGCAGCGCCCTCGGACAGGGCGACCAACTTGGGGAGCAGTACTTC; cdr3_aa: CSALGQGDQLGEQYF
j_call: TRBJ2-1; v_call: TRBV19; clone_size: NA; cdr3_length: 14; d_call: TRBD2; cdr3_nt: TGTGCCACATCCGCGGGGGGGGACTACAATGAGCAGTTCTTC; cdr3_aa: CATSAGGDYNEQFF
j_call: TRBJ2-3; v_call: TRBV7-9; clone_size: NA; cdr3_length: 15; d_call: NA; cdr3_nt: TGTGCCAGCAGCTTAGCAGGCAGCTACACAGATACGCAGTATTTT; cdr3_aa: CASSLAGSYTDTQYF
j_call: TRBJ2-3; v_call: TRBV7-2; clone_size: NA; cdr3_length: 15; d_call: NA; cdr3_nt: TGTGCCAGCAGCTCAGGAGATTCTCACACAGATACGCAGTATTTT; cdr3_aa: CASSSGDSHTDTQYF
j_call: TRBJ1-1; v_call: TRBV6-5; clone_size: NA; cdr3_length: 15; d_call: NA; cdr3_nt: TGTGCCAGCAGTTACCTCTGGAATAGGGCCACTGAAGCTTTCTTT; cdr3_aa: CASSYLWNRATEAFF
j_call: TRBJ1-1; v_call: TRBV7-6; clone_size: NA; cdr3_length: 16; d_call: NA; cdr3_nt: TGTGCCAGCAGCTTAGCGTGGAGTCCAGGGTTCACTGAAGCTTTCTTT; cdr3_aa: CASSLAWSPGFTEAFF
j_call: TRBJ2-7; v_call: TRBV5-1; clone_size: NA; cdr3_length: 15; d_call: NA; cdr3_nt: TGCGCCAGCAGCTTGGGAGTTTTAGTATGGGACGAGCAGTACTTC; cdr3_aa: CASSLGVLVWDEQYF
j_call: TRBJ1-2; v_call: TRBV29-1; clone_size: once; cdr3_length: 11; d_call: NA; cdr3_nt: TGCAGCGTTGAATTACCCTATGGCTACACCTTC; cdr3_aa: CSVELPYGYTF
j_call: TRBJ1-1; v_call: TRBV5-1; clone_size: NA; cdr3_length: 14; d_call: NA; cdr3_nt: TGCGCCAGCAGCTTAGGCAGGGGAAACACTGAAGCTTTCTTT; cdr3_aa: CASSLGRGNTEAFF
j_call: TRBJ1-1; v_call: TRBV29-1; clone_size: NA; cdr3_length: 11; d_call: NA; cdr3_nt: TGCAGCGTTGAAGAGGGGACTGAAGCTTTCTTT; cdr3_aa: CSVEEGTEAFF
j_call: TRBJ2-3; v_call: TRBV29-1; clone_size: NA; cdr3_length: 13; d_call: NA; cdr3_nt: TGCAGCGTTGATCTGGGGTTGCCAGATACGCAGTATTTT; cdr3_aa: CSVDLGLPDTQYF
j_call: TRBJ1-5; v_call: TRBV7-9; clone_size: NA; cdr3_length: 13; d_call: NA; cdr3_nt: TGTGCCAGCAGCCTGGACGGTTGGTGGCCCCAGCATTTT; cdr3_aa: CASSLDGWWPQHF
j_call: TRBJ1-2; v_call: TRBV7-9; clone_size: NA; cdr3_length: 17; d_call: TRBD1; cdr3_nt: TGTGCCAGCAGCTTAGGGACAGGGTCTTCGTTCCTCTATGGCTACACCTTC; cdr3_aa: CASSLGTGSSFLYGYTF
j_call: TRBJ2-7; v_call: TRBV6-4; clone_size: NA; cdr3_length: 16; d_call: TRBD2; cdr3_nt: TGTGCCAGCAGTGACTCGGTGGCTAGCGGACTTCTTATGCAGTACTTC; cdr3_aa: CASSDSVASGLLMQYF
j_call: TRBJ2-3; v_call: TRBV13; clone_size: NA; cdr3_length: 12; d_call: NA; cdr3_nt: TGTGCCAGCAGCTTAGAGGCAGATACGCAGTATTTT; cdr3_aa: CASSLEADTQYF
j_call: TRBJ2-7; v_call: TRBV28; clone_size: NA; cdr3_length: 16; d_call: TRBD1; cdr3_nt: TGTGCCAGCAGCCCTCTTGGGACAGAGAGCTCCTACGAGCAGTACTTC; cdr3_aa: CASSPLGTESSYEQYF
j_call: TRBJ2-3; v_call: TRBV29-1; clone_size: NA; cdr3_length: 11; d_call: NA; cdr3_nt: TGCAGCGTTGGAGGCGTCGATACGCAGTATTTT; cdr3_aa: CSVGGVDTQYF
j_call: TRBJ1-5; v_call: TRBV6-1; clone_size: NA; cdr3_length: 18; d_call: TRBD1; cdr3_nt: TGTGCCAGCAGTGAAGCCAACGCTCGACGACAGGGTAAACAGCCCCAGCATTTT; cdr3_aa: CASSEANARRQGKQPQHF
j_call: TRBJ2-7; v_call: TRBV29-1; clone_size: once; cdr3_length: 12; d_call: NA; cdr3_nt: TGCAGCGTTGAAAAGGCTTCCTACGAGCAGTACTTC; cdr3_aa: CSVEKASYEQYF
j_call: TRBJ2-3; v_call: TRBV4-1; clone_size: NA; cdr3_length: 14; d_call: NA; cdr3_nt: TGCGCCAGCAGCCAAGAGAGAGACACAGATACGCAGTATTTT; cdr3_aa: CASSQERDTDTQYF
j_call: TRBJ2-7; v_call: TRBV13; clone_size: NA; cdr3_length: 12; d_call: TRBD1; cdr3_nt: TGTGCCAGCAGCCAGACAGGGTGGGAGCAGTACTTC; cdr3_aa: CASSQTGWEQYF
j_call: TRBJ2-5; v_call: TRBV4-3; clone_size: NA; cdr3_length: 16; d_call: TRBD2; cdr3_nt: TGCGCCAGCAGCCAAGATCTAGCGGGGGCCCCTGGGACCCAGTACTTC; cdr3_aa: CASSQDLAGAPGTQYF
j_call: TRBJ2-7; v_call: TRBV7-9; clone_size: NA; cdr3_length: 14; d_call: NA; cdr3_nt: TGTGCCAGCAGCTCTCCCGGGACATTCAACGAGCAGTACTTC; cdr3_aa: CASSSPGTFNEQYF
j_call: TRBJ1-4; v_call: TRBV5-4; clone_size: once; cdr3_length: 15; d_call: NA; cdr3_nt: TGTGCCAGCAGCCTGCAGGGAGCAAGCTATGAAAAACTGTTTTTT; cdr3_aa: CASSLQGASYEKLFF
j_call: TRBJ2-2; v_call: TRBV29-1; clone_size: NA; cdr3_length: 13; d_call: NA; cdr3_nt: TGCAGCGCAGCCCCGGGGACCACCGGGGAGCTGTTTTTT; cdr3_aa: CSAAPGTTGELFF
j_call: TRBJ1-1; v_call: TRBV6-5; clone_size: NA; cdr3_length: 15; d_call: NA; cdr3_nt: TGTGCCAGCAGTTACTTCCAGGGTGGGGGCACTGAAGCTTTCTTT; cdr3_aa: CASSYFQGGGTEAFF
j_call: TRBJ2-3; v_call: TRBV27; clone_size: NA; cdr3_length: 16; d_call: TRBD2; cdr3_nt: TGTGCCAGCAGTTATCTAGCGGGGGGGGGCACAGATACGCAGTATTTT; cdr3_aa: CASSYLAGGGTDTQYF
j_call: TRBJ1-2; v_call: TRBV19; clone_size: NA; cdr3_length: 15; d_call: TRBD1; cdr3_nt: TGTGCCAGTAGTCCGCCGGGAGGGGGCGTTTATGGCTACACCTTC; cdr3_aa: CASSPPGGGVYGYTF
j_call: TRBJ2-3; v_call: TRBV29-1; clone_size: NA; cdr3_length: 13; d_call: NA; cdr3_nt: TGCAGCGTTGTCCGGGCCCAGCAGGATACGCAGTATTTT; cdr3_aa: CSVVRAQQDTQYF